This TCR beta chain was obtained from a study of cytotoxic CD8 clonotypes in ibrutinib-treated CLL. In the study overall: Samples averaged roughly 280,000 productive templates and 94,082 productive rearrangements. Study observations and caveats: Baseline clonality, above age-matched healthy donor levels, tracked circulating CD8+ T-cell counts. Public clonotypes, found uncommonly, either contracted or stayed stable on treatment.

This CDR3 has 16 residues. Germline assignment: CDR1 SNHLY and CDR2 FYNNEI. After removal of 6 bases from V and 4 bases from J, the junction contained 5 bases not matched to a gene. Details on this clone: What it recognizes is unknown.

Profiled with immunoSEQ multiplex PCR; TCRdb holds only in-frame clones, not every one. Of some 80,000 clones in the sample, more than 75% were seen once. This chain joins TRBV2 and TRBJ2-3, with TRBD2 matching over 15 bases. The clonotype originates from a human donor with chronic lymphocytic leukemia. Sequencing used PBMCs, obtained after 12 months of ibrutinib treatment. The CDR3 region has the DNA TGTGCCAGCAGCGATGGGACTAGCGGGGGGTCAGATACGCAGTATTTT. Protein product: CASSDGTSGGSDTQYF. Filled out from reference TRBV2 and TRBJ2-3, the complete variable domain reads EPEVTQTPSHQVTQMGQEVILRCVPISNHLYFYWYRQILGQKVEFLVSFYNNEISEKSEIFDDQFSVERPDGSNFTLKIRSTKLEDSAMYFCASSDGTSGGSDTQYFGPGTRLTVL.